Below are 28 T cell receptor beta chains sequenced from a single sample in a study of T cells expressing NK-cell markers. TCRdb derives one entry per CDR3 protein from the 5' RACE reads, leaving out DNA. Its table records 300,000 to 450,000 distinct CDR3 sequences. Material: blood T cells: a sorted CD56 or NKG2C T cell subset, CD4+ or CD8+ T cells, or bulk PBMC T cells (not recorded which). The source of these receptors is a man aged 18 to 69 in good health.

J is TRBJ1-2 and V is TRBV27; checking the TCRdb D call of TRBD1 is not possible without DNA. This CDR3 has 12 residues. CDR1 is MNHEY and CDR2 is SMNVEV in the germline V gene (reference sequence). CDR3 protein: CATMGRNGGYTF.

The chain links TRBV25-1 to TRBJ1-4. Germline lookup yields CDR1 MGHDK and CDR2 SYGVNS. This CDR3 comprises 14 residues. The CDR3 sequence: CASSESGRNEKLFF.

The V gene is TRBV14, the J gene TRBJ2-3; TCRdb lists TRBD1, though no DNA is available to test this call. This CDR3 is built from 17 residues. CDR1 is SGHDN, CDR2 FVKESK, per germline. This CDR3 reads CASSQFPGVTSTDTQYF.

Here the CDR3 reads CASSAWTSGDGELFF. This sequence joins TRBV7-8 and TRBJ2-2; the TCRdb D gene call, TRBD2, has no DNA to confirm it. The CDR3 has 15 amino acids. Germline V gene data show CDR1 as SGHVS and CDR2 as FQNEAQ.

Here the CDR3 reads CASSLGSAGGNYETQYF. This sequence joins TRBV5-1 and TRBJ2-5; TCRdb's D call of TRBD2 is untestable without DNA. The CDR3 consists of 17 residues. From germline, CDR1 is SGHRS and CDR2 YFSETQ. The complete variable domain, with remaining parts taken from reference TRBV5-1 and TRBJ2-5, reads KAGVTQTPRYLIKTRGQQVTLSCSPISGHRSVSWYQQTPGQGLQFLFEYFSETQRNKGNFPGRFSGRQFSNSRSEMNVSTLELGDSALYLCASSLGSAGGNYETQYFGPGTRLLVL.

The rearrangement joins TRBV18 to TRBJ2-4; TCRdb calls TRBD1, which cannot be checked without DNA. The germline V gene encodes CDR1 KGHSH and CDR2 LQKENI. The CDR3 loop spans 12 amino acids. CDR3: CASSHDRDIQYF.

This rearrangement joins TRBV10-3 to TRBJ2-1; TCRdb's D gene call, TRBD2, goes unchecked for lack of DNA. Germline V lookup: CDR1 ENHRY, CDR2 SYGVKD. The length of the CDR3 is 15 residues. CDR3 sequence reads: CAISSSGGPLGEQFF.

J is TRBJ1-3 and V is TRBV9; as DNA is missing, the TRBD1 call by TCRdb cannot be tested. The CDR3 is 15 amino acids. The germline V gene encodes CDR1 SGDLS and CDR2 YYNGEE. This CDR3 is CASSPRGDVRNTIYF.

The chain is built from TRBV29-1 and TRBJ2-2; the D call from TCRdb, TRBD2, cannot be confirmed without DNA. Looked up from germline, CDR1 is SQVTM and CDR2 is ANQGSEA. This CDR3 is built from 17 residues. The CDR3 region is CSVALPSGGQNTGELFF.

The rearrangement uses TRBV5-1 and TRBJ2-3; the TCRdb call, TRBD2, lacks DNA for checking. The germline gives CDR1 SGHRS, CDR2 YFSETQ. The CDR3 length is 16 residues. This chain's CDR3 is CASSFRTGGATDTQYF.

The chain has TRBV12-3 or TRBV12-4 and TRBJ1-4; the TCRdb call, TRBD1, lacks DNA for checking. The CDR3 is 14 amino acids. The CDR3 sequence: CASRLTGGNEKLFF.

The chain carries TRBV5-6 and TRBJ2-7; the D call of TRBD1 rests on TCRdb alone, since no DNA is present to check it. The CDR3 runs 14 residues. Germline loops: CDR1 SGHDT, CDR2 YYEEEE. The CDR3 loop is CASSSRTGAYEQYF.

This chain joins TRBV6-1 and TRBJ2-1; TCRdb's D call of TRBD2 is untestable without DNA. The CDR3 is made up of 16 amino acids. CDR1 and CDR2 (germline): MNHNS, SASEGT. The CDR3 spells CASSPPGLAGYNEQFF.

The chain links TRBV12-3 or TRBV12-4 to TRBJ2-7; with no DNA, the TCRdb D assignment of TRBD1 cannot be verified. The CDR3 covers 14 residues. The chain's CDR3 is CASRRTGIDYEQYF.

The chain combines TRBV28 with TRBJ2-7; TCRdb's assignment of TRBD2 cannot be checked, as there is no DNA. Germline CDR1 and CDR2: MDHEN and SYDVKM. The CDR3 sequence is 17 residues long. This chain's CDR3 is CASSSAGASGGYYEQYF.

The CDR3 loop reads CASREPLSGEQYF. This chain uses TRBV5-4 with TRBJ2-7; TCRdb designates TRBD1, a call that cannot be tested without DNA. CDR1 and CDR2 (germline): SGHNT, YYREEE (reference sequence). The CDR3 spans 13 residues. Complete variable domain (other parts from reference TRBV5-4 and TRBJ2-7): ETGVTQSPTHLIKTRGQQVTLRCSSQSGHNTVSWYQQALGQGPQFIFQYYREEENGRGNFPPRFSGLQFPNYSSELNVNALELDDSALYLCASREPLSGEQYFGPGTRLTVT.

This chain's CDR3 is CASSEQGAGTEAFF. The chain combines TRBV7-2 with TRBJ1-1; TCRdb selects TRBD1, and the lack of DNA leaves this call unchecked. This CDR3 comprises 14 residues. CDR1 and CDR2 (germline): SGHTA, FQGNSA.

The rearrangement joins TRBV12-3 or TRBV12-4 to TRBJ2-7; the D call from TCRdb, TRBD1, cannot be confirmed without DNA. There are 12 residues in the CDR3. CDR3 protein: CASSLERGREYF.

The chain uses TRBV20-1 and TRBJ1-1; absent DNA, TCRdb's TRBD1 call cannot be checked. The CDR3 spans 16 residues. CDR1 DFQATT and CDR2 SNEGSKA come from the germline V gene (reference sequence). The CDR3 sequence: CSARVTTGQFNTEAFF.

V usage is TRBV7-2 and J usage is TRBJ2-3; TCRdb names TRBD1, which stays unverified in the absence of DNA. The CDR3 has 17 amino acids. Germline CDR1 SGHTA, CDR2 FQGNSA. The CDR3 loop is CASSLGPPGQGTDTQYF.

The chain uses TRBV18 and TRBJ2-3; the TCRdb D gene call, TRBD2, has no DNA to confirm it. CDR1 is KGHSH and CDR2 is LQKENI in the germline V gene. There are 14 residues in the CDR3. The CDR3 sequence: CASQGLAKADTQYF.

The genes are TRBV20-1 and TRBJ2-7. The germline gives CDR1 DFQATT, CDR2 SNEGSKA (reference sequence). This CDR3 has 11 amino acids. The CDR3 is CSARVGYEQYF.

The CDR3 loop is CASSRTGGASDTEAFF. The genes are TRBV18 and TRBJ1-1; the D call of TRBD1 rests on TCRdb alone, since no DNA is present to check it. The CDR3 is 16 residues long. Germline V gene sequence: CDR1 KGHSH, CDR2 LQKENI.

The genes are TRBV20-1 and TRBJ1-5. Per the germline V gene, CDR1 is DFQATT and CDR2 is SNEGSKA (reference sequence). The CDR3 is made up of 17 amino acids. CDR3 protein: CSARDLLGGGRNQPQHF.

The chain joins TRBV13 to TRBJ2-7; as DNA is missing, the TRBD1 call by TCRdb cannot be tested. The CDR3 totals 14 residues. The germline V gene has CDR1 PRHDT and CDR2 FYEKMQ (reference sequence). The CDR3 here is CASSRDRGLREQYF.

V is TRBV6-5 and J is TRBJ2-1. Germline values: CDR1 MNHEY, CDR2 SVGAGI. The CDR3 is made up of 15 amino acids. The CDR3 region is CASSYSGVSYNEQFF.

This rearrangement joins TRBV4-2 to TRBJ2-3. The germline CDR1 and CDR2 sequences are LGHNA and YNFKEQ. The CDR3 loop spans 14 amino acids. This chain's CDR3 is CASSRNHNTDTQYF.

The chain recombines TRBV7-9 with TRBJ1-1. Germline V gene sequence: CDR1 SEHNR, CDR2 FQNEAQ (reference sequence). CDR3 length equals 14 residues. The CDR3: CASSLVFRGTEAFF.